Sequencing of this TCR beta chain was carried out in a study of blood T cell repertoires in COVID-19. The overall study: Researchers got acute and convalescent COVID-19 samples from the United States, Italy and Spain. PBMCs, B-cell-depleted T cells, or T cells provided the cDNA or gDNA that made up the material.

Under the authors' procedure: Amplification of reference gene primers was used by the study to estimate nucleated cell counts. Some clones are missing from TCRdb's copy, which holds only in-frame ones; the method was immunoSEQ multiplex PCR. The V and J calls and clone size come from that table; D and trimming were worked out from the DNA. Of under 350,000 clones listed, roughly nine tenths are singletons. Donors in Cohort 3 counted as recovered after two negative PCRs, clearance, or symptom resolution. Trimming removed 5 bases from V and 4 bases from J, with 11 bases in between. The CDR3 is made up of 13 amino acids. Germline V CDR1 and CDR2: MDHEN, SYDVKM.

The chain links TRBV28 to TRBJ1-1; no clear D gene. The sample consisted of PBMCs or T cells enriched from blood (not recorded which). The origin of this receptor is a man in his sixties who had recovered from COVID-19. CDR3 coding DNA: TGTGCCAGCAGTCTTCCCGTTAGCACTGAAGCTTTCTTT. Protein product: CASSLPVSTEAFF.